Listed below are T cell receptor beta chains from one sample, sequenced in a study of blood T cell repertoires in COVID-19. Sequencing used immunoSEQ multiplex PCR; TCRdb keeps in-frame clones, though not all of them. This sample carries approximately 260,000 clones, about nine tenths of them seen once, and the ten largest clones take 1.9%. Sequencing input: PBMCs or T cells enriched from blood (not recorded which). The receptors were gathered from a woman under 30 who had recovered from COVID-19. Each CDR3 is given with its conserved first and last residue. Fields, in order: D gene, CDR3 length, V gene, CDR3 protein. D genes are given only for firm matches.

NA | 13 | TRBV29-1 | CSARGRASYEQYF
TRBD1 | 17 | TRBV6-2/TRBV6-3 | CASSYGTESHPTDTQYF
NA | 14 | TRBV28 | CASSQTGPVEKLFF
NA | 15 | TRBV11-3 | CASSFRGGSRYGYTF
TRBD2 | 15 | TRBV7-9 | CASSLGYLAGGEQYF
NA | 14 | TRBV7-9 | CASSPGVSGNTIYF
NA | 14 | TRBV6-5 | CASSYYVRGYGYTF
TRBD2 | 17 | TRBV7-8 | CASSLVVGGSSYNEQFF
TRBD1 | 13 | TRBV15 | CATSNDRGYEQYF
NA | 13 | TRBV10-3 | CAISATGGNEQYF
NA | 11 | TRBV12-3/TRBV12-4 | CASSSRNEQFF
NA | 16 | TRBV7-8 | CASSLARFRSNQPQHF
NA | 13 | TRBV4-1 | CASSRTGPQPQHF
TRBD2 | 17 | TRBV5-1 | CASSGGTSGSSYNEQFF
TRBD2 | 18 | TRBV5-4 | CASSLGLNPSGRTDTQYF
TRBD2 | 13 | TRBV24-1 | CATGTSAADTQYF
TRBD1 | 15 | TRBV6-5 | CASSYSTGGFYGYTF
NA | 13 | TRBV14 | CASSPTNSYEQYF
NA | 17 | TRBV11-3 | CASSLGVGGTAQETQYF
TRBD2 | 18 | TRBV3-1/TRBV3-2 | CASSRGRTSGRGSETQYF
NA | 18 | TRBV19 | CASSIAPGFGGRGEKLFF
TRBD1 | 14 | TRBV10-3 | CAISQGQGARVAFF
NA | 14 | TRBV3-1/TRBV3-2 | CASSHQGTNEKLFF
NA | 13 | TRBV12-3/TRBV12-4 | CASSFGGDYGYTF